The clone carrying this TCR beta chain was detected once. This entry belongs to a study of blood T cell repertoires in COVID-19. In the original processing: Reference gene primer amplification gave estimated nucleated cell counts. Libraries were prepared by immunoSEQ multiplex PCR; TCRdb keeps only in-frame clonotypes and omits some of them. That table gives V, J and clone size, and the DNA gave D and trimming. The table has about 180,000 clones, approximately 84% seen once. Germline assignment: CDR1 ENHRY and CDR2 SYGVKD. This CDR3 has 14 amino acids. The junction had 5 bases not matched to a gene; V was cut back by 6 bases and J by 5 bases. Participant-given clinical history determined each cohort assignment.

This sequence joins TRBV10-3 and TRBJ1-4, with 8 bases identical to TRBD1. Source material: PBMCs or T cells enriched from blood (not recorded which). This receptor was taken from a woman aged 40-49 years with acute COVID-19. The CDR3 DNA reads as TGTGCCATCAGCGCAGGGGGCGAGAATGAAAAACTGTTTTTT. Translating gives CAISAGGENEKLFF.